This T cell receptor beta chain was captured by sequencing in a study of OX40 agonist ivuxolimab in advanced cancers. Notes on this clone: Its antigen is unknown.

J gave up 6 bases and V 1 base, and 0 bases lay outside the gene matches. The CDR3 extends over 15 amino acids. Germline lookup yields CDR1 SGHAT and CDR2 FQDESV (reference sequence). Libraries were prepared by immunoSEQ multiplex PCR; TCRdb keeps only in-frame clonotypes and omits some of them. The sample holds tens of thousands of clones, about 84% seen once. Regarding the study as a whole: Nonresponders included some who also had low normalized T-cell clonal expansion. The study found that CD8+ T cells averaged more expanded clones than CD4+. The CD4+ and CD8+ T cells in the blood had expanded clonally by week 6 at 0.1 to 3.0 mg/kg.

The chain is built from TRBV11-1 and TRBJ2-1; the match to TRBD2 covers 13 bases. The sample was CD4+ or CD8+ T cells sorted from blood, taken in a trial of the OX40 agonist ivuxolimab. The receptor was derived from an adult with an advanced solid tumor such as melanoma, head and neck, liver or kidney cancer. The chain's CDR3 is CASSLGTSGSNEQFF. CDR3 nucleotides: TGTGCCAGCAGCTTAGGGACTAGCGGGAGCAATGAGCAGTTCTTC.